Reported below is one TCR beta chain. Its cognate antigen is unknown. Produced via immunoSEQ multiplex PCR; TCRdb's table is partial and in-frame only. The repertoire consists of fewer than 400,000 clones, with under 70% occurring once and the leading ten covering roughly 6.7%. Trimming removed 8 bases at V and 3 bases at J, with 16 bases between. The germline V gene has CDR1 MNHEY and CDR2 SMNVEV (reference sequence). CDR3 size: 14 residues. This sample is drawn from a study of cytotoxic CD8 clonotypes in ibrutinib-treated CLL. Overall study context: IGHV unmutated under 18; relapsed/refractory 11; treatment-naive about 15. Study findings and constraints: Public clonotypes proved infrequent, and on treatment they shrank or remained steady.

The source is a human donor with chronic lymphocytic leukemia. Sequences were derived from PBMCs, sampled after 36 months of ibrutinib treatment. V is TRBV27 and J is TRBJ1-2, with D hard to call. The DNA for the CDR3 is TGTGCCAGCCGCGCGGCTGACACAGACTATGGCTACACCTTC. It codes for CASRAADTDYGYTF.